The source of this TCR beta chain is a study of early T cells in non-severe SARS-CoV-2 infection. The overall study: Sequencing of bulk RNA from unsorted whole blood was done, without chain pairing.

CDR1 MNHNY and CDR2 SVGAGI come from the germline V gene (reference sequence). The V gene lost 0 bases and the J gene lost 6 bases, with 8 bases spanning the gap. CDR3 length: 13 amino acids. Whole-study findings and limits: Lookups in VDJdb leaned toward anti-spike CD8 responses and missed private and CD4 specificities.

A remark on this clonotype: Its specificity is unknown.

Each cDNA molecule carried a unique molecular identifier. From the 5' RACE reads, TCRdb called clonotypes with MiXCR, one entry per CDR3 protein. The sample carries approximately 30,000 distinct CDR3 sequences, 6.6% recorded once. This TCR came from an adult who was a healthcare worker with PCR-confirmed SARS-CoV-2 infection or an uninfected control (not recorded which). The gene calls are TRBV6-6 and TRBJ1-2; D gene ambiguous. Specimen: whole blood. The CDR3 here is CASSYSRADGYTF. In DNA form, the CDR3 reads TGTGCCAGCAGTTACTCAAGGGCGGATGGCTACACCTTC.